This T cell receptor beta chain was sequenced in a study of CD8 T cells in ankylosing spondylitis. General observations from the study: It appeared that ankylosing spondylitis blood was characterized by a TCR beta motif of several highly homologous variants. Disease-linked clones reportedly showed significant enrichment in matched ankylosing spondylitis synovial fluid.

TCRdb reanalysed the 5' RACE reads using MiXCR and keeps one entry per CDR3 protein. The sample holds about 100,000 distinct CDR3 sequences, less than 25% seen once. As regards this clonotype: Its antigen remains unidentified.

V was clipped by 5 bases and J by 4 bases; unmatched bases: 10. Germline CDR1 LGHNT, CDR2 FRNRAP. The CDR3 is made up of 16 amino acids. This receptor was taken from a male donor with ankylosing spondylitis. Sequenced sample: synovial fluid, either unsorted or a sorted T cell fraction (not recorded which). The chain joins TRBV12-5 to TRBJ2-2; the match to TRBD1 covers 7 bases. CDR3 region: CASGPPDRAGTGELFF. For the CDR3, the DNA is TGTGCTAGTGGTCCCCCCGACAGGGCGGGCACCGGGGAGCTGTTTTTT.